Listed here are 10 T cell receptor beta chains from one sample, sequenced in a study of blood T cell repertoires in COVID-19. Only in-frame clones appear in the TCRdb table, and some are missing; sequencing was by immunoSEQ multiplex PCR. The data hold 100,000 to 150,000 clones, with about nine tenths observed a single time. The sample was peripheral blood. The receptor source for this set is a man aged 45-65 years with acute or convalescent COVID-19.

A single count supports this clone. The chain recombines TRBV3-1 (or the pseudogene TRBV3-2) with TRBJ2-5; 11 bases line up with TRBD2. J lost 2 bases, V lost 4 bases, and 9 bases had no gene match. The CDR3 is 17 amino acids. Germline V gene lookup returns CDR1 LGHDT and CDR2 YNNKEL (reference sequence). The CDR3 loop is CASSPSSGRAQQETQYF. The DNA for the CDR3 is TGTGCCAGCAGCCCGAGTAGCGGGAGGGCCCAGCAAGAGACCCAGTACTTC.

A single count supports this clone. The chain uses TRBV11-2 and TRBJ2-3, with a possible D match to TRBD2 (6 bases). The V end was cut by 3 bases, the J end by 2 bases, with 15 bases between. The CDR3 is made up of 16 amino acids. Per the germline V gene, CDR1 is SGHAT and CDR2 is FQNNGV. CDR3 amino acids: CASSFLGGRYTDTQYF. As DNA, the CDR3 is TGTGCCAGCAGCTTCTTGGGGGGACGATACACAGATACGCAGTATTTT.

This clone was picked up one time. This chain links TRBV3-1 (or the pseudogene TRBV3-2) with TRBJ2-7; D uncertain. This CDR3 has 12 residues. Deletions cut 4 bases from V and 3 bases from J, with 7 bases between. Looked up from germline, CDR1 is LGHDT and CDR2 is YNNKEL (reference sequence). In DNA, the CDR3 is TGTGCCAGCAGCCCTCCAGGCTACGAGCAGTACTTC. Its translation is CASSPPGYEQYF.

The CDR3 sequence is CSVEDPRTGAEGYTF. The DNA for the CDR3 is TGCAGCGTTGAAGATCCCCGGACAGGGGCGGAGGGCTACACCTTC. This chain links TRBV29-1 with TRBJ1-2; 9 positions match TRBD1. CDR1 is SQVTM and CDR2 is ANQGSEA in the germline V gene. This CDR3 is 15 amino acids long. The V gene end was trimmed by 0 bases and the J gene end by 8 bases; junction bases not matched to a gene: 10. Together with reference TRBV29-1 and TRBJ1-2, the CDR3 gives the full variable domain: SAVISQKPSRDICQRGTSLTIQCQVDSQVTMMFWYRQQPGQSLTLIATANQGSEATYESGFVIDKFPISRPNLTFSTLTVSNMSPEDSSIYLCSVEDPRTGAEGYTFGSGTRLTVV.

As DNA, the CDR3 is TGTGCCAGCAGCAGAGGGGGTAGGGTGAACACTGAAGCTTTCTTT. Translation: CASSRGGRVNTEAFF. The chain employs TRBV9 and TRBJ1-1; D may be TRBD1 (6 bases). Germline CDR1 SGDLS, CDR2 YYNGEE. The germline V and J ends were trimmed by 4 bases and 0 bases, with 13 bases remaining between them. The CDR3 is 15 residues long.

CDR3: CASSLGGYDLEAFF. The CDR3 DNA reads as TGTGCCAGCAGCTTAGGAGGGTATGACCTTGAAGCTTTCTTT. The chain recombines TRBV7-9 with TRBJ1-1; D remains ambiguous. CDR3 size: 14 residues. In germline, CDR1 is SEHNR, CDR2 FQNEAQ (reference sequence). Trimming shortened V by 1 base and J by 7 bases, and 13 bases separated the two germline ends.

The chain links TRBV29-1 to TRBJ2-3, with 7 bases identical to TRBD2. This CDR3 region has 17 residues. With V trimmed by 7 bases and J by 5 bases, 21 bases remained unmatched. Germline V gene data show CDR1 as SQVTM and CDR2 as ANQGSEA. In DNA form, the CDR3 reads TGCAGCGCCCTAATCCCCAGGCGGGAGAGAAATGGAGATACGCAGTATTTT. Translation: CSALIPRRERNGDTQYF.

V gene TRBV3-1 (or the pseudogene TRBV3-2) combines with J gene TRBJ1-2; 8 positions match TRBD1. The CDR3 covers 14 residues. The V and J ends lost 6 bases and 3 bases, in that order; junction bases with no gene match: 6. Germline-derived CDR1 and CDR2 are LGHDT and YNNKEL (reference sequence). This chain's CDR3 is CASRQGEVDYGYTF. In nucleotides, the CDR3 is TGTGCCAGCAGACAGGGGGAGGTTGACTATGGCTACACCTTC.

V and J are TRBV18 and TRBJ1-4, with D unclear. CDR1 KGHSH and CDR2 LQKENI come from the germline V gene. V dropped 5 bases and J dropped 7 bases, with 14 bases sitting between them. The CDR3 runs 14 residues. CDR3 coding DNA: TGTGCCAGCTCAAACCTTGGGGAGGGTGAAAAACTGTTTTTT. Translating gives CASSNLGEGEKLFF.

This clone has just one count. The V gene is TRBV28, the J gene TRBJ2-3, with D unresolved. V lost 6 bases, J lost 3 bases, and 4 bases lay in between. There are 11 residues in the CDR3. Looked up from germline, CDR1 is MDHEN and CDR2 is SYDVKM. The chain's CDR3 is CASRLTDTQYF. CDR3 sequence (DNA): TGTGCCAGCAGACTGACAGATACGCAGTATTTT.